What follows are 10 T cell receptor beta chains derived from one specimen sequenced in a study of cytomegalovirus exposure and HLA in healthy donors. The PCR employed 60 Vbeta primers together with 13 Jbeta primers. Some clones are missing from TCRdb's copy, which holds only in-frame ones; the method was immunoSEQ multiplex PCR. The table has 200,000 or so clones, about 74% seen once. Sequenced input: PBMCs. Receptors originate from a man in his forties in good health and CMV-seronegative.

The chain joins TRBV4-2 to TRBJ1-2, with no clear D. CDR1 and CDR2 from the germline V gene are LGHNA and YNFKEQ. This CDR3 comprises 15 residues. V shed 1 base and J shed 0 bases, with 9 bases lying between them. The CDR3 nucleotides are TGTGCCAGCAGCCAAGCGGCGGAAACTAACTATGGCTACACCTTC. This sequence encodes CASSQAAETNYGYTF.

The chain is built from TRBV7-2 and TRBJ2-7; 12 bases match TRBD2. Trimming cost V 2 bases and J 2 bases; bases outside gene matches: 1. CDR3 length: 15 residues. Germline lookup yields CDR1 SGHTA and CDR2 FQGNSA. CDR3 sequence reads: CASSLRLAGAYEQYF. In nucleotides, the CDR3 is TGTGCCAGCAGCTTACGACTAGCGGGGGCCTACGAGCAGTACTTC.

The gene calls are TRBV19 and TRBJ1-2; D is perhaps TRBD1 (5 bases). Trimming pared 3 bases from V and 4 bases from J, leaving 18 bases between. The CDR3 extends over 16 amino acids. Germline CDR1 reads LNHDA; CDR2 reads SQIVND (reference sequence). CDR3 coding DNA: TGTGCCAGTAGTATCACGTCAGCTCAAGGGGCCTATGGCTACACCTTC. Its protein is CASSITSAQGAYGYTF. The variable domain in full, with the rest retrieved from reference TRBV19 and TRBJ1-2, is DGGITQSPKYLFRKEGQNVTLSCEQNLNHDAMYWYRQDPGQGLRLIYYSQIVNDFQKGDIAEGYSVSREKKESFPLTVTSAQKNPTAFYLCASSITSAQGAYGYTFGSGTRLTVV.

V usage is TRBV29-1 and J usage is TRBJ2-5; possibly TRBD1 for D (6 bases). Germline-derived CDR1 and CDR2 are SQVTM and ANQGSEA. This CDR3 is built from 12 residues. The V gene lost 6 bases and the J gene lost 3 bases, with 11 bases spanning the gap. The CDR3 reads CSVLQGEETQYF. The CDR3 DNA follows: TGCAGCGTGTTACAGGGAGAAGAGACCCAGTACTTC.

Only a few counts were recorded for this clone. The rearrangement joins TRBV10-3 to TRBJ2-6; a possible D gene is TRBD1 (6 bases). Trimming took off 6 bases at V and 4 bases at J, with 16 bases between the two ends. The CDR3 is 16 amino acids. Germline CDR1 is ENHRY and CDR2 is SYGVKD. The CDR3 loop reads CAIRDRQEAGANVLTF. DNA for the CDR3: TGTGCCATCAGAGATAGACAGGAGGCGGGGGCCAACGTCCTGACTTTC.

The V call is TRBV9, the J call TRBJ1-4; 9 positions match TRBD1. CDR1 SGDLS and CDR2 YYNGEE come from the germline V gene. Trimming removed 0 bases from V and 8 bases from J; junction bases left unmatched: 5. The CDR3 loop spans 15 amino acids. CDR3 sequence (DNA): TGTGCCAGCAGCGTAGGGGGACAGGGATTGGAAAAACTGTTTTTT. Residues: CASSVGGQGLEKLFF.

This clone showed up just a few times. The V call is TRBV5-1, the J call TRBJ1-2, with 8 positions matching TRBD1. V lost 7 bases, J lost 4 bases, and 15 bases stayed unmatched. The germline CDR1 and CDR2 sequences are SGHRS and YFSETQ. The CDR3 covers 16 residues. The CDR3 sequence is CASRLSGGRSFYGYTF. The CDR3 DNA reads TGCGCCAGCCGACTTTCAGGGGGCAGAAGTTTCTATGGCTACACCTTC.

The rearrangement joins TRBV10-3 to TRBJ2-7; TRBD1 matches 8 bases. CDR3 length: 12 amino acids. J lost 5 bases, V lost 10 bases, and 7 bases had no gene match. Germline V lookup: CDR1 ENHRY, CDR2 SYGVKD. The CDR3 is CAKQGEKDEQYF. The DNA for the CDR3 is TGTGCCAAACAGGGGGAAAAGGACGAGCAGTACTTC.

The chain recombines TRBV4-1 with TRBJ2-7; TRBD1 agrees at 9 bases. Germline-derived CDR1 and CDR2 are MGHRA and YSYEKL. CDR3 size: 14 residues. The trim removed 4 bases at V and 7 bases at J, leaving 8 bases unmatched. The CDR3 is CASSPTGGDLEQYF. In DNA, the CDR3 is TGCGCCAGCAGCCCGACAGGGGGGGACCTGGAGCAGTACTTC.

For this clone: A read error may account for a junction end that differs from germline. The chain employs TRBV7-9 and TRBJ2-7, with a tentative D call TRBD1 (6 bases). This CDR3 has 16 amino acids. Germline V gene data show CDR1 as SEHNR and CDR2 as FQNEAQ (reference sequence). Here the CDR3 reads CSSSSPPAGTLHEQYF. The CDR3 coding sequence is TGTTCCAGCAGCTCCCCCCCCGCCGGGACACTTCACGAGCAGTACTTC.